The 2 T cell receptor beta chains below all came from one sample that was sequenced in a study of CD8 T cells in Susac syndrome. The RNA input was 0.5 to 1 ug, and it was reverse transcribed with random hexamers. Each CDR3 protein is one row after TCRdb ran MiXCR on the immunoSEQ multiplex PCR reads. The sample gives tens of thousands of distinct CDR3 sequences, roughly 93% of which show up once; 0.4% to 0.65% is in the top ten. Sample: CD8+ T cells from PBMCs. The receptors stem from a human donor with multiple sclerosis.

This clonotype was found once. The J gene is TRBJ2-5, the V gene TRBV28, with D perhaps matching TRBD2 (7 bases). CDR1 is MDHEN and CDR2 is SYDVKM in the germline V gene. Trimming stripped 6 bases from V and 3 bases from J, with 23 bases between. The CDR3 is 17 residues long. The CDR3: CASRPWGRGKYEETQYF. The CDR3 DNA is TGTGCCAGCAGGCCCTGGGGGCGGGGGAAATATGAAGAGACCCAGTACTTC. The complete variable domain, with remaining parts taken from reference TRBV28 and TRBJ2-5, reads DVKVTQSSRYLVKRTGEKVFLECVQDMDHENMFWYRQDPGLGLRLIYFSYDVKMKEKGDIPEGYSVSREKKERFSLILESASTNQTSMYLCASRPWGRGKYEETQYFGPGTRLLVL.

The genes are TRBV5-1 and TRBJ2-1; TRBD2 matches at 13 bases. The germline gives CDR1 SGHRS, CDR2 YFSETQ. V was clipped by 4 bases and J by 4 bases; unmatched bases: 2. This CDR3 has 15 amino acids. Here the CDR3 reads CASSTTSGGYNEQFF. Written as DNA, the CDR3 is TGCGCCAGCAGCACGACTAGCGGGGGGTACAATGAGCAGTTCTTC.